A single sample is the source of the 10 T cell receptor beta chains below, sequenced in a study of blood T cell repertoires in COVID-19. Measured with immunoSEQ multiplex PCR; TCRdb has only the in-frame clones, and not every one. Here the sample spans approximately 180,000 clones, approximately 86% being singletons. The sample taken for sequencing was PBMCs or T cells enriched from blood (not recorded which). Receptors were obtained from a woman aged 55 to 70 with acute COVID-19.

The J gene is TRBJ1-4, the V gene TRBV14; D not resolved. In germline, CDR1 is SGHDN, CDR2 FVKESK. The CDR3 is 13 residues long. The V end was cut by 0 bases, the J end by 7 bases, with 6 bases between. Here the CDR3 DNA reads TGTGCCAGCAGCCAAGATTTAGTTGAAAAACTGTTTTTT. Translating gives CASSQDLVEKLFF. The full variable domain, completed using reference TRBV14 and TRBJ1-4, is EAGVTQFPSHSVIEKGQTVTLRCDPISGHDNLYWYRRVMGKEIKFLLHFVKESKQDESGMPNNRFLAERTGGTYSTLKVQPAELEDSGVYFCASSQDLVEKLFFGSGTQLSVL.

CDR3: CASSLLAGGQETQYF. CDR3 nucleotide sequence: TGTGCCAGCAGCTTACTAGCGGGGGGGCAAGAGACCCAGTACTTC. V is TRBV7-2 and J is TRBJ2-5; TRBD2 matches at 12 bases. Germline-derived CDR1 and CDR2 are SGHTA and FQGNSA. V lost 2 bases and J lost 2; bases outside the gene matches: 0. CDR3 length: 15 residues.

The gene calls are TRBV28 and TRBJ2-2, with 7 bases that match TRBD1. The CDR3 sequence is 14 residues long. Germline V gives CDR1 MDHEN, CDR2 SYDVKM. V gave up 6 bases and J gave up 6 bases; unmatched junction bases: 7. The CDR3 DNA is TGTGCCAGCAGCTTAGGGACAGTATCCGGGGAGCTGTTTTTT. Protein: CASSLGTVSGELFF.

The chain combines TRBV11-3 with TRBJ2-2; 7 nucleotides align to TRBD2. The ends lost 1 base at V and 6 bases at J; junction bases unmatched: 5. Germline V lookup: CDR1 SGHNT, CDR2 YENEEA. This CDR3 has 15 amino acids. This CDR3 reads CASSLVGTTAGELFF. The CDR3 nucleotides are TGTGCCAGCAGCTTAGTTGGGACTACTGCCGGGGAGCTGTTTTTT.

The chain uses TRBV6-5 and TRBJ1-1, with D hard to call. Germline lookup yields CDR1 MNHEY and CDR2 SVGAGI. Trimming took off 7 bases at V and 6 bases at J, with 21 bases between the two ends. The CDR3 covers 15 residues. This CDR3 reads CASTRGILSGSEAFF. CDR3 nucleotide sequence: TGTGCCAGCACCCGAGGGATTCTATCTGGGTCTGAAGCTTTCTTT.

As DNA, the CDR3 is TGTGCCAGCAGTTACTGGGAGGGATCGGATAATTCACCCCTCCACTTT. Its protein product is CASSYWEGSDNSPLHF. This chain links TRBV6-5 with TRBJ1-6; D gene unclear. The CDR3 sequence is 16 residues long. The germline V gene encodes CDR1 MNHEY and CDR2 SVGAGI. Trimming removed 1 base from V and 5 bases from J, with 12 bases in between.

The chain has TRBV19 and TRBJ1-5; 8 bases fit TRBD1. Germline trimming cut 3 bases from V and 4 bases from J; bases unmatched to any gene: 8. There are 16 residues in the CDR3. Per the germline V gene, CDR1 is LNHDA and CDR2 is SQIVND (reference sequence). CDR3 coding DNA: TGTGCCAGTAGTATGCTCGGGACAGGTAGTAATCAGCCCCAGCATTTT. Encoded protein: CASSMLGTGSNQPQHF.

The J gene is TRBJ2-3, the V gene TRBV27; 9 bases agree with TRBD2. V lost 0 bases to trimming and J lost 3 bases; unmatched junction nucleotides: 13. CDR1 is MNHEY and CDR2 is SMNVEV in the germline V gene (reference sequence). This CDR3 is built from 19 residues. CDR3 coding DNA: TGTGCCAGCAGTTTATCGTGGATTGCGGGGGGGCTGGTGACAGATACGCAGTATTTT. Amino acids: CASSLSWIAGGLVTDTQYF.

J is TRBJ2-7 and V is TRBV6-2 or TRBV6-3, with 10 bases matching TRBD1. Germline V gives CDR1 MNHEY, CDR2 SVGEGT. V lost 3 bases to trimming and J lost 6 bases; unmatched junction nucleotides: 8. The CDR3 consists of 15 residues. The chain's CDR3 is CASSYTGTGAGEQYV. As DNA, the CDR3 is TGTGCCAGCAGTTATACCGGGACAGGGGCGGGCGAGCAGTACGTC.

This clone was seen just once. This sequence joins TRBV10-1 and TRBJ2-1, with TRBD2 as a possible D gene (5 bases). Trimming pared 6 bases from V and 0 bases from J, leaving 15 bases between. Germline loops: CDR1 WNHNN, CDR2 SYGVQD (reference sequence). CDR3 length: 16 amino acids. For the CDR3, the DNA is TGCGCCAGCAGCCTTCGAGCGGATAGCTCCTACAATGAGCAGTTCTTC. Translating gives CASSLRADSSYNEQFF.